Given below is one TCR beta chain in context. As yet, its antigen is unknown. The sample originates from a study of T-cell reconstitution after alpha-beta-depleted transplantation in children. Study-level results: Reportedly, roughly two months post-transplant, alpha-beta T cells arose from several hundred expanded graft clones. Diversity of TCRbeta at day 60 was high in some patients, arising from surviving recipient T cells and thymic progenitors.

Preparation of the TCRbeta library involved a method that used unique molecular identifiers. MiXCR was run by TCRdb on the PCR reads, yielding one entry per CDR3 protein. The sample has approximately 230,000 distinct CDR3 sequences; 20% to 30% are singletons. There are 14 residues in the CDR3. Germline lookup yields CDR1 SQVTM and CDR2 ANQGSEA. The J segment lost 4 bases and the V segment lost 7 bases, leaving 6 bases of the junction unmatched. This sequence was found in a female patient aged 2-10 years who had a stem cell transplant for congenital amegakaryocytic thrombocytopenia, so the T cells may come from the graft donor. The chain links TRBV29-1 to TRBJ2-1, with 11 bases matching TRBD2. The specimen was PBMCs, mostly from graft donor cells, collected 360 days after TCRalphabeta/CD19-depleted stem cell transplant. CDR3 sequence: CSARLAGTYNEQFF. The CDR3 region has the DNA TGCAGCGCGAGACTAGCGGGGACTTACAATGAGCAGTTCTTC.